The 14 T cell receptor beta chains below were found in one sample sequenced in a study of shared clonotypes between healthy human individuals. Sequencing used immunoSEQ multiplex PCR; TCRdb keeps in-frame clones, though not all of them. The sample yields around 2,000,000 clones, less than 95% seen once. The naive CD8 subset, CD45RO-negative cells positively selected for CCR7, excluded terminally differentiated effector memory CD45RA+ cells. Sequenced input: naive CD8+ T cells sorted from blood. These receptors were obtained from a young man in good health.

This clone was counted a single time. CDR3 protein: CASRPGGLAKNIQYF. Written as DNA, the CDR3 is TGTGCCAGCAGACCCGGCGGATTAGCCAAAAACATTCAGTACTTC. The chain employs TRBV6-5 and TRBJ2-4; D ambiguous. V shed 6 bases and J shed 0 bases, with 12 bases lying between them. The germline CDR1 and CDR2 sequences are MNHEY and SVGAGI. There are 15 residues in the CDR3.

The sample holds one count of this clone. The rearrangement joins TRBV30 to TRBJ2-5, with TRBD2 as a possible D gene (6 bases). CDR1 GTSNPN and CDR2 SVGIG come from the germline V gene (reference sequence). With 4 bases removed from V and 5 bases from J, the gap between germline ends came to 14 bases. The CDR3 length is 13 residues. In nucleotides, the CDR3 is TGTGCCTGGAATACCTACGGGGGTGAGACCCAGTACTTC. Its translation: CAWNTYGGETQYF.

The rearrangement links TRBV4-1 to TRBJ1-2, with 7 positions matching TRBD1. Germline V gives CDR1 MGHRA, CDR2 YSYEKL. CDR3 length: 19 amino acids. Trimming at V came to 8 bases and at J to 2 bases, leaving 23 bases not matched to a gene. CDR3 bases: TGCGCCAGCCAATCAGAAGTTCAATATGGAGGGGGCAGGAACTATGGCTACACCTTC. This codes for CASQSEVQYGGGRNYGYTF.

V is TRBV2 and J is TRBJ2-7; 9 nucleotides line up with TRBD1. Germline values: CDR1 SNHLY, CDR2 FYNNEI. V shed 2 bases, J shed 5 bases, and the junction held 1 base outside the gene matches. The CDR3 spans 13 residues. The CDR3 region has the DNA TGTGCCAGCAGTGAAAGGGACAGGGACGAGCAGTACTTC. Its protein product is CASSERDRDEQYF.

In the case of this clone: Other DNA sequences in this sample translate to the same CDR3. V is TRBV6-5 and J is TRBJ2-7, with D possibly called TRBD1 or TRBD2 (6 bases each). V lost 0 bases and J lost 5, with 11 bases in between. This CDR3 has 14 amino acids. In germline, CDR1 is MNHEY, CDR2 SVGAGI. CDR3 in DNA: TGTGCCAGCAGTTACTCAGGGGGGCTCGACGAGCAGTACTTC. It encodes CASSYSGGLDEQYF.

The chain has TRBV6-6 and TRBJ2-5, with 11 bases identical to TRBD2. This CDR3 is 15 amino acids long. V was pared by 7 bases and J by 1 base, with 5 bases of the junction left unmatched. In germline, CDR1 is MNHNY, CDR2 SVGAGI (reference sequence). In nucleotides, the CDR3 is TGTGCCAGCACCCGACTAGCGGGGTTCCAAGAGACCCAGTACTTC. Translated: CASTRLAGFQETQYF.

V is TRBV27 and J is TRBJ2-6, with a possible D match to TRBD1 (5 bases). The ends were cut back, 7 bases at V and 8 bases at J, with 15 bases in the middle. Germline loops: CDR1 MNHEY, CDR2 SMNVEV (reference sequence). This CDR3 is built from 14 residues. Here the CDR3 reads CASKDWTSSNVLTF. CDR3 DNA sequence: TGTGCCAGCAAAGATTGGACATCCTCCAACGTCCTGACTTTC.

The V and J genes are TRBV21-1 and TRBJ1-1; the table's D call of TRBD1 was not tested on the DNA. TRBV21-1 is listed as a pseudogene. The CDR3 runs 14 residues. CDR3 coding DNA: TGTGCCAGCAGCAAATGGAAGGCAGGGCCTGAAGCTTTCTTT. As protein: CASSKWKAGPEAFF.

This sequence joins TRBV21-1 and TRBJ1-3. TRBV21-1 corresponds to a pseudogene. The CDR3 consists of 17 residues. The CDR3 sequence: CASSSLRRAVVGNTIYF. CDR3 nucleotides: TGTGCCAGCAGCTCCCTGAGGCGGGCGGTAGTTGGAAACACCATATATTTT.

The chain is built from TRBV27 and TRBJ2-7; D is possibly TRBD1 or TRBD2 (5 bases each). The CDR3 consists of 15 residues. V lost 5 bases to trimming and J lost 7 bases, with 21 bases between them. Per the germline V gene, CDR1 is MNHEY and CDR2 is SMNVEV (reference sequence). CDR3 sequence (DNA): TGTGCCAGCAGTCCCCAGGGAGTAGGCGGTTGGGAGCAGTACTTC. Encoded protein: CASSPQGVGGWEQYF.

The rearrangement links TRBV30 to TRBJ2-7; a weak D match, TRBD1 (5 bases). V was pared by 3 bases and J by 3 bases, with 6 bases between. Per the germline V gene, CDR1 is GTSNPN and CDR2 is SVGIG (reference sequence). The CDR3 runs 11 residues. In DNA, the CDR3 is TGTGCCTGGAGACAGGACTACGAGCAGTACTTC. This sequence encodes CAWRQDYEQYF.

DNA for the CDR3: TGTGCCAGCAGTGGAACTTCCGGGACACCTAACACTGAAGCTTTCTTT. Amino acid sequence: CASSGTSGTPNTEAFF. This chain joins TRBV25-1 and TRBJ1-1; possible D gene TRBD1, 6 bases. Trimming removed 4 bases from V and 2 bases from J, with 17 bases in between. In germline, CDR1 is MGHDK, CDR2 SYGVNS. The CDR3 is 16 residues long.

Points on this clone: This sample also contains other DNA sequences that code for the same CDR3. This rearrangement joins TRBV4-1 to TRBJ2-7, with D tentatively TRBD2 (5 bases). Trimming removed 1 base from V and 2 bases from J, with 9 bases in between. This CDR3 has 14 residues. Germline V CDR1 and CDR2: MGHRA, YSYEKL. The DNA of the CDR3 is TGCGCCAGCAGCCAAGGGACTGGAACCTACGAGCAGTACTTC. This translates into CASSQGTGTYEQYF.

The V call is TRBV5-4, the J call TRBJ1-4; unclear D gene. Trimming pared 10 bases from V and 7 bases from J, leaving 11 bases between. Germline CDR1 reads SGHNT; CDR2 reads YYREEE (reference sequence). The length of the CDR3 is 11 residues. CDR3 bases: TGTGCCCTTCACGGGAGTGAAAAACTGTTTTTT. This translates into CALHGSEKLFF.